The rows below give T cell receptor beta chains drawn from one sample of a study of patients and donors after allogeneic stem cell transplantation. MiXCR, run by TCRdb on the RT-PCR reads, gives a single entry per CDR3 protein. The sample lists 800,000 to 1,000,000 distinct CDR3 sequences, over 15% seen once, with roughly 6% in the top ten. The sample taken for sequencing was blood, either unsorted or a sorted T cell fraction (not recorded which). These receptors came from a human donor who was either an allogeneic HSCT recipient or a stem cell or donor lymphocyte infusion donor (not recorded which). It is not recorded whose cells these are; they may come from a transplant donor. Each CDR3 is given with its conserved first and last residue. D genes are given only for firm matches. Clone size, where shown, is once, few, many, or a class for clones that have expanded.

V,D,J,size,CDR3,DNA
TRBV9,-,TRBJ2-3,few,CASSVTGGGPGTQYF,TGTGCCAGCAGCGTAACTGGCGGTGGCCCCGGTACGCAGTATTTT
TRBV6-5,-,TRBJ2-5,-,CASSYSSGNLAQETQYF,TGTGCCAGCAGTTACTCATCAGGGAACTTAGCCCAAGAGACCCAGTACTTC
TRBV4-2,-,TRBJ1-1,-,CASRQGIMDTEAFF,TGTGCCAGCAGGCAGGGGATCATGGACACTGAAGCTTTCTTT
TRBV9,-,TRBJ1-1,-,CASSVVRGTNTEAFF,TGTGCCAGCAGCGTAGTGCGGGGAACGAACACTGAAGCTTTCTTT
TRBV4-2,-,TRBJ1-1,-,CASSQELLMNTEAFF,TGTGCCAGCAGCCAAGAGCTGTTAATGAACACTGAAGCTTTCTTT
TRBV6-2/TRBV6-3,TRBD1,TRBJ1-2,few,CAVRRGTGVYGYTF,TGTGCCGTCCGGAGGGGGACAGGGGTCTATGGCTACACCTTC
TRBV5-1,TRBD1,TRBJ2-7,few,CASSSRTGGQNEQYF,TGCGCCAGCAGCTCCCGGACAGGGGGGCAGAACGAGCAGTACTTC
TRBV20-1,-,TRBJ1-2,few,CSAQAQEGIGGIAF,TGCAGTGCCCAGGCACAGGAGGGTATCGGTGGAATCGCCTTC
TRBV4-3,TRBD1,TRBJ2-1,-,CASSQGSPGQGPRWNEQFF,TGCGCCAGCAGCCAAGGTAGCCCGGGACAGGGGCCGCGTTGGAATGAGCAGTTCTTC
TRBV25-1,-,TRBJ2-1,-,CASSGRGQDEQFF,TGTGCCAGCAGTGGGCGGGGTCAGGATGAGCAGTTCTTC
TRBV29-1,TRBD1,TRBJ2-6,few,CSVTDRGGSGANVLTF,TGCAGCGTGACGGACAGGGGGGGATCTGGGGCCAACGTCCTGACTTTC
TRBV19,TRBD1,TRBJ2-1,many,CASSVTGGQTYNEQFF,TGTGCCAGTAGTGTGACAGGGGGCCAAACCTACAATGAGCAGTTCTTC
TRBV7-3,TRBD2,TRBJ2-3,-,CASSLTGGTTGTDTQYF,TGTGCCAGCAGCTTAACGGGGGGGACTACCGGCACAGATACGCAGTATTTT
TRBV7-3,-,TRBJ2-1,-,CASSERGGTYNEQFF,TGTGCCAGCAGCGAAAGGGGGGGGACCTACAATGAGCAGTTCTTC
TRBV6-5,-,TRBJ1-2,few,CALDSGGEGYTF,TGTGCCCTGGATAGTGGGGGGGAAGGCTACACCTTC
TRBV6-5,-,TRBJ2-5,-,CASSRKGRTQYF,TGTGCCAGCAGCCGTAAAGGAAGGACCCAGTACTTC
TRBV12-3/TRBV12-4,TRBD1,TRBJ2-1,-,CASKEDRVFGEQFF,TGTGCCAGCAAAGAGGACAGGGTATTCGGTGAGCAGTTCTTC
TRBV7-2,TRBD2,TRBJ2-1,-,CASSETSGGPYNEQFF,TGTGCCAGCAGCGAGACTAGCGGGGGCCCCTACAATGAGCAGTTCTTC
TRBV12-3/TRBV12-4,TRBD1,TRBJ1-5,-,CASRKQGNSNQPQHF,TGTGCCAGCAGAAAACAGGGGAATAGCAATCAGCCCCAGCATTTT
TRBV3-1,-,TRBJ1-1,-,CASSQVRAGGTEAFF,TGTGCCAGCAGCCAAGTTAGGGCGGGGGGGACTGAAGCTTTCTTT
TRBV6-2/TRBV6-3,-,TRBJ1-1,few,CASSFRTRNGTEAFF,TGTGCCAGCAGTTTCCGGACGCGAAATGGGACTGAAGCTTTCTTT
TRBV20-1,-,TRBJ1-1,-,CSARDRGGSTEAFF,TGCAGTGCTAGAGATCGCGGAGGGTCCACTGAAGCTTTCTTT
TRBV6-2/TRBV6-3,TRBD2,TRBJ2-1,-,CASSRTSSGGYNEQFF,TGTGCCAGCAGTAGGACTTCTAGCGGGGGTTACAATGAGCAGTTCTTC